Listed here are 17 T cell receptor beta chains from one sample, sequenced in a study of shared clonotypes between healthy human individuals (dated by TCRdb to the early 2020s). The method was the immunoSEQ multiplex PCR assay. What TCRdb holds here is the immuneACCESS table cut down to in-frame rearrangements. Part of the clones is not present; checked against another copy, under half of the missing clones reflect an unresolved V gene, and the others are unexplained. The sample table shows roughly 2.6 million clones, and about 92% are seen once. The ten top clones hold around 0.15% of the sample. The source material was naive CD4+ T cells sorted from blood. The cell subset or site label, as the study defines it: CD45RA+ positively selected. The receptors were gathered from a man between 18 and 35 years old in good health.

V and J are TRBV29-1 and TRBJ2-2, with a weak D call TRBD1 (5 bases). Trimming shortened V by 4 bases and J by 5 bases, and 11 bases separated the two germline ends. The germline CDR1 and CDR2 sequences are SQVTM and ANQGSEA. This CDR3 region has 13 residues. This CDR3 is CSVGATATGELFF. The CDR3 bases are TGCAGCGTTGGGGCGACAGCGACCGGGGAGCTGTTTTTT.

The chain is built from TRBV11-3 and TRBJ2-1; D gene unclear. The CDR3 contains 15 residues. Germline V CDR1 and CDR2: SGHNT, YENEEA. The germline V and J ends were trimmed by 0 bases and 2 bases, with 8 bases remaining between them. In nucleotides, the CDR3 is TGTGCCAGCAGCTTAGACTCAGAGACCTACAATGAGCAGTTCTTC. It yields the protein CASSLDSETYNEQFF.

This clone has just one count. The gene calls are TRBV4-1 and TRBJ2-1; maybe TRBD1 (5 bases). Germline V gives CDR1 MGHRA, CDR2 YSYEKL. The CDR3 covers 17 residues. Between the trimmed V and J ends, which lost 5 bases and 7 bases, there was a span of 24 bases. The CDR3 spells CASSASLMAWGENEQFF. The CDR3 DNA follows: TGCGCCAGCAGCGCTAGTTTGATGGCCTGGGGCGAAAATGAGCAGTTCTTC.

DNA for the CDR3: TGTGCCTGGAGTAGGCGCTACGGCGTTGATAAAAGGAGCTCCTACGAGCAGTACTTC. Its protein product is CAWSRRYGVDKRSSYEQYF. The rearrangement uses TRBV30 and TRBJ2-7; D unclear. V lost 2 bases and J 0 bases, leaving 26 bases between the germline ends. Germline loops: CDR1 GTSNPN, CDR2 SVGIG (reference sequence). The CDR3 is made up of 19 amino acids.

V gene TRBV6-1 combines with J gene TRBJ2-7; tentative D call: TRBD1 (5 bases). Trimming took 6 bases from V and 2 from J, leaving 14 bases between them. Germline V lookup: CDR1 MNHNS, CDR2 SASEGT. The CDR3 totals 14 residues. The CDR3 is CASSRVQGTYEQYF. As DNA, the CDR3 is TGTGCCAGCAGCCGGGTGCAGGGAACCTACGAGCAGTACTTC.

This chain connects TRBV28 to TRBJ1-6; 8 bases match TRBD1. V dropped 6 bases and J dropped 9; count of bases not matched to a gene: 7. CDR1 is MDHEN and CDR2 is SYDVKM in the germline V gene. The CDR3 contains 14 residues. The CDR3 bases are TGTGCCAGCAGCCTGACAGGGGATGCTTCACCCCTCCACTTT. The encoded protein is CASSLTGDASPLHF.

J is TRBJ1-1 and V is TRBV7-9; no clear D. The V gene lost 3 bases and the J gene lost 9 bases, with 17 bases spanning the gap. The CDR3 loop spans 14 amino acids. CDR1 is SEHNR, CDR2 FQNEAQ, per germline (reference sequence). The CDR3, as DNA: TGTGCCAGCAGCTTTTCGGTCCTTGTAGTTCAAGCTTTCTTT. Protein: CASSFSVLVVQAFF.

The rearrangement uses TRBV19 and TRBJ1-4; the D is unclear. This CDR3 is 12 amino acids long. CDR1 LNHDA and CDR2 SQIVND come from the germline V gene (reference sequence). V lost 5 bases and J lost 12, with 13 bases in between. The chain's CDR3 is CASSRGLGELFF. CDR3 nucleotide sequence: TGTGCCAGTAGTCGAGGCTTGGGCGAACTGTTTTTT.

The chain is built from TRBV5-1 and TRBJ1-6; D gene unclear. CDR1 and CDR2 (germline): SGHRS, YFSETQ. The CDR3 runs to 16 residues. V shed 2 bases and J shed 5 bases, with 14 bases lying between them. The CDR3 bases are TGCGCCAGCAGCTTAGTAGGCGGGCAGGATAATTCACCCCTCCACTTT. This translates into CASSLVGGQDNSPLHF.

V is TRBV28 and J is TRBJ1-4; possibly TRBD1 for D (6 bases). The CDR3 loop spans 14 amino acids. From germline, CDR1 is MDHEN and CDR2 SYDVKM. V shed 3 bases and J shed 7 bases, with 12 bases lying between them. CDR3 amino acids: CASSFWGRIEKLFF. The CDR3 nucleotides are TGTGCCAGCAGTTTCTGGGGGCGGATTGAAAAACTGTTTTTT.

The rearrangement uses TRBV10-3 and TRBJ2-7, with D tentatively TRBD1 or TRBD2 (5 bases each). The CDR3 loop spans 15 amino acids. Germline CDR1 is ENHRY and CDR2 is SYGVKD. V was clipped by 5 bases and J by 4 bases, with 18 bases between them. The CDR3 DNA follows: TGTGCCATCAGTACCGGGGCCAGCATCCCGTACGAGCAGTACTTC. Amino acids: CAISTGASIPYEQYF.

There are a few counts of this clone. The rearrangement joins TRBV6-5 to TRBJ1-1; 8 bases map to TRBD1. Germline values: CDR1 MNHEY, CDR2 SVGAGI. J lost 5 bases, V lost 6 bases, and 8 bases had no gene match. This CDR3 has 14 amino acids. The CDR3 spells CASSLSGGATEAFF. The CDR3 DNA reads TGTGCCAGCAGCCTCTCAGGGGGCGCGACTGAAGCTTTCTTT.

The chain has TRBV7-9 and TRBJ1-2; D remains unclear. V was cut by 5 bases and J by 4 bases, with 8 bases left in between. Germline-derived CDR1 and CDR2 are SEHNR and FQNEAQ (reference sequence). The CDR3 contains 12 residues. The CDR3, as DNA: TGTGCCAGCAGCGAGGCTTCCTATGGCTACACCTTC. Its translation is CASSEASYGYTF. The complete variable domain, with remaining parts taken from reference TRBV7-9 and TRBJ1-2, reads DTGVSQNPRHKITKRGQNVTFRCDPISEHNRLYWYRQTLGQGPEFLTYFQNEAQLEKSRLLSDRFSAERPKGSFSTLEIQRTEQGDSAMYLCASSEASYGYTFGSGTRLTVV.

The rearrangement links TRBV19 to TRBJ1-5, with 7 positions matching TRBD1. J was trimmed by 2 bases and V by 0 bases; bases with no gene match: 4. This CDR3 has 16 amino acids. The germline V gene encodes CDR1 LNHDA and CDR2 SQIVND (reference sequence). CDR3: CASSIDDRDRNQPQHF. CDR3 DNA: TGTGCCAGTAGTATAGACGACAGGGATCGCAATCAGCCCCAGCATTTT.

This rearrangement joins TRBV7-8 to TRBJ2-7; D unclear. The length of the CDR3 is 12 residues. CDR1 is SGHVS, CDR2 FQNEAQ, per germline. V dropped 5 bases and J dropped 3 bases, with 8 bases sitting between them. Written as DNA, the CDR3 is TGTGCCAGCAGCGCCACATACTACGAGCAGTACTTC. It translates to CASSATYYEQYF.

This clone occurred once. V usage is TRBV7-9 and J usage is TRBJ2-1, with D tentatively TRBD1 or TRBD2 (5 bases each). Per the germline V gene, CDR1 is SEHNR and CDR2 is FQNEAQ (reference sequence). V was trimmed by 9 bases and J by 8 bases, leaving 8 bases between them. The CDR3 loop spans 10 amino acids. The CDR3 DNA is TGTGCCAGTCCGGGGCATGAGCAGTTCTTC. It yields the protein CASPGHEQFF.

The J gene is TRBJ2-5, the V gene TRBV4-1, with a tentative D call TRBD1 (5 bases). V dropped 4 bases and J dropped 7 bases, with 10 bases sitting between them. CDR1 and CDR2 (germline): MGHRA, YSYEKL. The CDR3 loop spans 12 amino acids. The CDR3 here is CASSRPQGTQYF. For the CDR3, the DNA is TGCGCCAGCAGCCGCCCTCAGGGGACCCAGTACTTC.